The source of this T cell receptor (beta chain) is a study of CXCR3-negative and CXCR3-positive naive CD8 T cells. Study conclusions and caveats: Compared with CXCR3-negative naive cells, CXCR3-positive naive cells showed more hydrophobic TRB CDR3s.

Details on this clonotype: Its target is not known.

This CDR3 contains 14 residues. Through 5' RACE with UMI labels, the TRB cDNA libraries were prepared. From the 5' RACE reads, TCRdb lists one entry per CDR3 protein and no DNA. The table gives nearly 90,000 distinct CDR3 sequences; the top ten clones make up 0.82% of it. The authors gated naive CD8+ T cells as CD45RO-CCR7+CD27+CD95-. The chain combines TRBV12-1 with TRBJ1-1. TRBV12-1 is listed as a pseudogene. This TCR derives from a human donor in good health. Some clones in this sample may be carry-over from other donors' samples. The sequencing sample was made of naive CXCR3+ CD8+ T cells from blood. Subset here: CD45RO-CCR7+CD27+CD95- naive CD8+ T cells expressing CXCR3 (TNR3+). The CDR3 spells CASSFARPNTEAFF.